The present TCR beta chain was sequenced within a study of PD-L1 blockade in urothelial cancer. Study-level background: Starting in the mid-2010s, patients were given atezolizumab (1,200 mg intravenously every 3 weeks). The number of prior chemotherapy regimens per patient was 0 to 3. Blood was evaluated 3 weeks (second dose) and 6 weeks after therapy began.

TCRdb's copy holds only in-frame clones and misses some; the assay was immunoSEQ multiplex PCR. Among around 53,000 clones listed, roughly 84% were seen once. Germline V CDR1 and CDR2: MNHEY, SMNVEV (reference sequence). The V and J ends lost 5 bases and 2 bases respectively, with 12 bases between them. CDR3 length: 14 amino acids. Material: PBMCs, obtained around atezolizumab (anti-PD-L1) treatment. The TCR was taken from a man in his forties with urothelial cancer. The chain carries TRBV27 and TRBJ1-1; a weak D match, TRBD1 (5 bases). CDR3 coding DNA: TGTGCCAGCAGTCTGGGGCTTTTAAACACTGAAGCTTTCTTT. Residues: CASSLGLLNTEAFF.